Listed here are 8 T cell receptor beta chains from one sample, sequenced in a study of spatial heterogeneity in lung cancer (dated by TCRdb to about 2019). Library preparation was by 5' RACE. For sequencing, a NextSeq 500 was employed. The raw public data were reprocessed by TCRdb itself: fastp quality trimming at Q25, MiXCR clonotype calling, in-frame beta chains only. All rows with the same CDR3 protein become a single entry with the most common DNA and genes. In all, the sample holds 35,000 to 45,000 distinct CDR3 sequences, and less than 9% of those were seen once. In total, the top ten clones hold over 25% of the sample. Explained via the paper, the time point label denotes: sample taken at primary tumor resection. This specimen was PBMCs, taken at surgery. These receptors were taken from a female donor with early-stage non-small cell lung cancer.

This clonotype was counted many times. The chain is built from TRBV12-3 or TRBV12-4 and TRBJ2-2, with D unclear. This CDR3 contains 12 residues. The ends were cut back, 5 bases at V and 5 bases at J, with 6 bases in the middle. The CDR3 sequence is CASSPGTGELFF. The CDR3 nucleotides are TGTGCCAGCAGTCCCGGGACCGGGGAGCTGTTTTTT.

This clonotype was found many times. The chain has TRBV28 and TRBJ2-7; D might be TRBD2 (6 bases). Trimming pared 4 bases from V and 2 bases from J, leaving 15 bases between. CDR3 length: 15 amino acids. The germline CDR1 and CDR2 sequences are MDHEN and SYDVKM. CDR3 amino acids: CASSSPSGVAYEQYF. The CDR3 DNA is TGTGCCAGCAGTTCTCCCTCGGGGGTAGCCTACGAGCAGTACTTC.

This clonotype was seen repeatedly, ten times or more. This chain links TRBV11-2 with TRBJ2-7; 9 bases are a match to TRBD2. Trimming at V came to 3 bases and at J to 6 bases, leaving 3 bases not matched to a gene. There are 13 residues in the CDR3. Germline V gene sequence: CDR1 SGHAT, CDR2 FQNNGV. This CDR3 reads CASSFGTSFEQYF. CDR3 sequence (DNA): TGTGCCAGCAGCTTTGGGACTAGCTTCGAGCAGTACTTC.

This clonotype was detected a few times. The chain employs TRBV5-1 and TRBJ1-1; D call uncertain. V dropped 6 bases and J dropped 3 bases, with 12 bases sitting between them. Germline V gene lookup returns CDR1 SGHRS and CDR2 YFSETQ. The CDR3 length is 13 residues. DNA of the CDR3: TGCGCCAGCACCTTAGAGGTCGACACTGAAGCTTTCTTT. Its translation is CASTLEVDTEAFF.

This clonotype has a handful of counts. The genes are TRBV12-3 or TRBV12-4 and TRBJ1-1; no definite D call. Between the trimmed V and J ends, which lost 5 bases and 5 bases, there was a span of 15 bases. The CDR3 is 14 residues long. The CDR3 DNA is TGTGCCAGCAGTCCCGGCGCAGGTTGGACTGAAGCTTTCTTT. It codes for CASSPGAGWTEAFF.

This clonotype was found many times. This CDR3 reads CASSKDPNQPQHF. The DNA of the CDR3 is TGCGCCAGCAGCAAGGACCCGAATCAGCCCCAGCATTTT. The V call is TRBV5-1, the J call TRBJ1-5, with D unclear. The ends were cut back, 4 bases at V and 4 bases at J, with 9 bases in the middle. Germline V gene data show CDR1 as SGHRS and CDR2 as YFSETQ. This CDR3 is built from 13 residues.

This clonotype was counted many times. The gene calls are TRBV11-2 and TRBJ1-2; a possible D gene is TRBD1 (6 bases). V lost 5 bases to trimming and J lost 7 bases, with 17 bases between them. The CDR3 length is 14 residues. Germline V gives CDR1 SGHAT, CDR2 FQNNGV. CDR3 region: CASSPEGGVGGYTF. CDR3 sequence (DNA): TGTGCCAGCAGCCCAGAAGGGGGGGTCGGTGGCTACACCTTC.

This clonotype was found many times. The genes are TRBV7-2 and TRBJ2-3; 7 bases fit TRBD1. The CDR3 loop spans 14 amino acids. Germline assignment: CDR1 SGHTA and CDR2 FQGNSA. The J segment lost 4 bases and the V segment lost 5 bases, leaving 6 bases of the junction unmatched. The CDR3 nucleotides read TGTGCCAGCAGCCTGCGACAGGGCGCAGATACGCAGTATTTT. Residues: CASSLRQGADTQYF. Full variable domain (missing parts from reference TRBV7-2 and TRBJ2-3): GAGVSQSPSNKVTEKGKDVELRCDPISGHTALYWYRQSLGQGLEFLIYFQGNSAPDKSGLPSDRFSAERTGGSVSTLTIQRTQQEDSAVYLCASSLRQGADTQYFGPGTRLTVL.